These 27 T cell receptor beta chains originate from one sample sequenced in a study of T cell responses to AZD1222 COVID-19 vaccine (dated by TCRdb to the early 2020s). Libraries were constructed by the immunoSEQ multiplex PCR assay. TCRdb retrieved this table from immuneACCESS and kept in-frame rearrangements only. Not all clones are present; in checked studies, unresolved V genes account for under half, and no reason is known for the remainder. Recorded for this sample are around 200,000 clones; approximately 94% of them occurred a single time. Around 1.6% of the sample goes to the ten largest clones. The meaning of the sample's time point label: about 28 days (+/-7) after the second vaccine dose. Sample: peripheral blood, taken 28 days after the second AZD1222 dose. All receptors come from an adult who received the AZD1222 COVID-19 vaccine.

The chain has TRBV3-1 (or the pseudogene TRBV3-2) and TRBJ1-3; 9 positions agree with TRBD1. Germline assignment: CDR1 LGHDT and CDR2 YNNKEL (reference sequence). This CDR3 contains 17 residues. The V and J ends lost 8 bases and 3 bases, in that order; junction bases with no gene match: 14. CDR3 loop: CASSKRATGGGGNTIYF. CDR3 sequence (DNA): TGTGCCAGCTCGAAAAGGGCCACAGGGGGCGGTGGAAACACCATATATTTT.

The chain combines TRBV29-1 with TRBJ2-7; D may correspond to TRBD1 or TRBD2 (6 bases each). Germline-derived CDR1 and CDR2 are SQVTM and ANQGSEA. The V and J ends lost 7 bases and 6 bases respectively, with 16 bases between them. The CDR3 has 12 residues. Here the CDR3 reads CSASGGGSEQYF. The DNA of the CDR3 is TGCAGCGCCTCTGGAGGGGGGTCCGAGCAGTACTTC.

This chain uses TRBV7-8 with TRBJ1-1; D is ambiguous. Germline CDR1 reads SGHVS; CDR2 reads FQNEAQ. V lost 2 bases and J 0 bases, leaving 10 bases between the germline ends. CDR3 length equals 15 residues. CDR3 DNA sequence: TGTGCCAGCAGCTTATTGGGCAGAATGAACACTGAAGCTTTCTTT. This gives the protein CASSLLGRMNTEAFF.

This chain links TRBV5-5 with TRBJ2-5, with D unclear. V lost 0 bases, J lost 2 bases, and 8 bases lay in between. The germline CDR1 and CDR2 sequences are SGHKS and YYEKEE (reference sequence). The CDR3 has 14 amino acids. CDR3 bases: TGTGCCAGCAGCTTGGGGGCCAGACAAGAGACCCAGTACTTC. This translates into CASSLGARQETQYF.

The chain couples TRBV7-8 to TRBJ2-3, with D unresolved. V was trimmed by 0 bases and J by 0 bases, leaving 13 bases between them. The CDR3 sequence is 17 residues long. Germline V gives CDR1 SGHVS, CDR2 FQNEAQ. The CDR3 bases are TGTGCCAGCAGCTTAGCGCTATACAAACCTAGCACAGATACGCAGTATTTT. It yields the protein CASSLALYKPSTDTQYF.

The CDR3 reads CSVEGPGNTIYF. Here the CDR3 DNA reads TGCAGCGTTGAGGGTCCTGGAAACACCATATATTTT. The rearrangement links TRBV29-1 to TRBJ1-3, with D unresolved. The germline V gene has CDR1 SQVTM and CDR2 ANQGSEA. Trimming left V 3 bases short and J 2 bases short, with 5 bases between. The CDR3 runs to 12 residues. The complete variable domain, with remaining parts taken from reference TRBV29-1 and TRBJ1-3, reads SAVISQKPSRDICQRGTSLTIQCQVDSQVTMMFWYRQQPGQSLTLIATANQGSEATYESGFVIDKFPISRPNLTFSTLTVSNMSPEDSSIYLCSVEGPGNTIYFGEGSWLTVV.

V gene TRBV27 combines with J gene TRBJ1-6; D may be TRBD1 (5 bases). The CDR3 has 12 amino acids. Germline V gene lookup returns CDR1 MNHEY and CDR2 SMNVEV (reference sequence). Trimming removed 2 bases from V and 13 bases from J, with 9 bases in between. Here the CDR3 reads CASSLPRGPLHF. In DNA form, the CDR3 reads TGTGCCAGCAGTTTACCGCGGGGGCCCCTCCACTTT.

This clone was counted a single time. V usage is TRBV6-5 and J usage is TRBJ2-1; possible D gene TRBD2, 5 bases. CDR1 and CDR2 from the germline V gene are MNHEY and SVGAGI. V shed 6 bases and J shed 8 bases, with 11 bases lying between them. CDR3 size: 12 residues. In DNA form, the CDR3 reads TGTGCCAGCAGCGCCACGAGGGATGAGCAGTTCTTC. As protein: CASSATRDEQFF.

This clone has just a few counts. V and J are TRBV20-1 and TRBJ1-2, with a possible D match to TRBD1 (6 bases). The CDR3 length is 15 residues. V shed 3 bases and J shed 4 bases, with 18 bases lying between them. Looked up from germline, CDR1 is DFQATT and CDR2 is SNEGSKA (reference sequence). CDR3 DNA: TGCAGTGCTAGTACAGGGTCCATTGACGCCTATGGCTACACCTTC. This sequence encodes CSASTGSIDAYGYTF.

This clone was picked up one time. The gene calls are TRBV11-2 and TRBJ2-7; no reliable D call. Germline V CDR1 and CDR2: SGHAT, FQNNGV. The CDR3 sequence is 14 residues long. The V gene lost 2 bases and the J gene lost 0 bases, with 8 bases spanning the gap. The CDR3 sequence is CASSLFAASYEQYF. The CDR3 DNA reads as TGTGCCAGCAGCTTATTTGCGGCCTCCTACGAGCAGTACTTC.

The gene calls are TRBV11-2 and TRBJ1-1, with D unresolved. CDR1 and CDR2 (germline): SGHAT, FQNNGV. The germline V and J ends were trimmed by 0 bases and 11 bases, with 13 bases remaining between them. This CDR3 spans 13 amino acids. The CDR3 loop is CASSLDYGMGAFF. DNA of the CDR3: TGTGCCAGCAGCTTAGATTACGGGATGGGGGCTTTCTTT.

V gene TRBV15 combines with J gene TRBJ1-2; TRBD1 agrees at 11 bases. The germline V gene has CDR1 LNHNV and CDR2 YYDKDF (reference sequence). CDR3 size: 17 residues. V was pared by 5 bases and J by 3 bases, with 11 bases of the junction left unmatched. CDR3 loop: CATSHSGTGGYYYGYTF. CDR3 nucleotides: TGTGCCACCAGCCACTCCGGGACAGGGGGTTACTACTATGGCTACACCTTC. The full variable domain, with the rest looked up from reference TRBV15 and TRBJ1-2, is DAMVIQNPRYQVTQFGKPVTLSCSQTLNHNVMYWYQQKSSQAPKLLFHYYDKDFNNEADTPDNFQSRRPNTSFCFLDIRSPGLGDTAMYLCATSHSGTGGYYYGYTFGSGTRLTVV.

This rearrangement joins TRBV4-1 to TRBJ2-7; 12 bases are a match to TRBD2. Losses at the gene ends were 1 base for V and 6 bases for J; bases not matched to a gene: 1. Germline CDR1 reads MGHRA; CDR2 reads YSYEKL. This CDR3 has 14 residues. CDR3: CASSQASGRGEQYF. The CDR3 nucleotides are TGCGCCAGCAGCCAAGCTAGCGGGAGGGGCGAGCAGTACTTC.

The rearrangement uses TRBV28 and TRBJ1-1; D may be TRBD1 (5 bases). The germline V gene has CDR1 MDHEN and CDR2 SYDVKM. Trimming took 6 bases from V and 3 from J, leaving 14 bases between them. CDR3 size: 14 residues. In nucleotides, the CDR3 is TGTGCCAGCAGCCGGGGACTTCTTGACACTGAAGCTTTCTTT. This sequence encodes CASSRGLLDTEAFF.

The chain is built from TRBV19 and TRBJ1-6; D is uncertain. The CDR3 has 16 residues. V was trimmed by 6 bases and J by 7 bases, leaving 19 bases between them. Germline V lookup: CDR1 LNHDA, CDR2 SQIVND (reference sequence). In DNA form, the CDR3 reads TGTGCCAGTAGGCCCCCCCCGGGGTGGGCCAATTCACCCCTCCACTTT. This translates into CASRPPPGWANSPLHF. The whole variable domain, filled in from reference TRBV19 and TRBJ1-6, reads DGGITQSPKYLFRKEGQNVTLSCEQNLNHDAMYWYRQDPGQGLRLIYYSQIVNDFQKGDIAEGYSVSREKKESFPLTVTSAQKNPTAFYLCASRPPPGWANSPLHFGNGTRLTVT.

The rearrangement joins TRBV3-1 (or the pseudogene TRBV3-2) to TRBJ2-2; no clear D. Looked up from germline, CDR1 is LGHDT and CDR2 is YNNKEL (reference sequence). The length of the CDR3 is 16 residues. Trimming took off 0 bases at V and 1 base at J, with 9 bases between the two ends. The CDR3 DNA reads as TGTGCCAGCAGCCAAGATGTAGGCGGGAACACCGGGGAGCTGTTTTTT. It is translated as CASSQDVGGNTGELFF.

This sequence joins TRBV5-6 and TRBJ1-1; possible D gene TRBD1, 5 bases. Germline CDR1 is SGHDT and CDR2 is YYEEEE. V was trimmed by 4 bases and J by 2 bases, leaving 12 bases between them. The CDR3 runs 14 residues. Here the CDR3 reads CASSRRGVNTEAFF. CDR3 nucleotides: TGTGCCAGCAGCCGAAGGGGTGTAAACACTGAAGCTTTCTTT.

CDR3 residues: CSVEDPGNGNYNEQFF. The CDR3 nucleotides are TGCAGCGTTGAAGACCCGGGTAATGGGAACTACAATGAGCAGTTCTTC. This sequence joins TRBV29-1 and TRBJ2-1; no reliable D call. CDR3 length equals 16 residues. Trimming removed 0 bases from V and 3 bases from J, with 15 bases in between. Germline CDR1 reads SQVTM; CDR2 reads ANQGSEA.

The chain uses TRBV12-3 or TRBV12-4 and TRBJ2-7; maybe TRBD2 (7 bases). V was shortened by 7 bases and J by 6 bases, with 16 bases between the two germline ends. CDR3 length: 13 residues. The CDR3 DNA is TGTGCCAGCACCTTTTGGGGGGGCACCGAGCAGTACTTC. Amino acids: CASTFWGGTEQYF.

CDR3 residues: CASNLNTEAFF. The CDR3 coding sequence is TGTGCCAGCAACCTGAACACTGAAGCTTTCTTT. The chain has TRBV28 and TRBJ1-1; D gene uncertain. The germline CDR1 and CDR2 sequences are MDHEN and SYDVKM. V lost 7 bases, J lost 0 bases, and 3 bases lay in between. The CDR3 covers 11 residues.

Notes on this clone: One end of the junction is discordant with germline, which a read error may explain. This sequence joins TRBV7-9 and TRBJ2-2; 11 nucleotides agree with TRBD2. CDR1 is SEHNR, CDR2 FQNEAQ, per germline (reference sequence). The CDR3 sequence is 16 residues long. The CDR3 protein is CASSLAGGTNTGELFF. CDR3 sequence (DNA): TGTGCCAGCAGTTTAGCGGGAGGGACGAACACCGGGGAGCTGTTTTTT.

This chain uses TRBV11-2 with TRBJ1-2; 9 positions agree with TRBD1. The CDR3 is 13 residues long. Per germline, CDR1 SGHAT and CDR2 FQNNGV. The trim removed 8 bases at V and 5 bases at J, leaving 6 bases unmatched. The CDR3 sequence is CASGRDRAYGYTF. CDR3 DNA sequence: TGTGCCAGCGGCCGGGACAGGGCTTATGGCTACACCTTC. The variable domain in full, with the rest retrieved from reference TRBV11-2 and TRBJ1-2, is EAGVAQSPRYKIIEKRQSVAFWCNPISGHATLYWYQQILGQGPKLLIQFQNNGVVDDSQLPKDRFSAERLKGVDSTLKIQPAKLEDSAVYLCASGRDRAYGYTFGSGTRLTVV.

This sequence joins TRBV20-1 and TRBJ1-2; D call uncertain. Germline V lookup: CDR1 DFQATT, CDR2 SNEGSKA (reference sequence). The V end was cut by 6 bases, the J end by 0 bases, with 2 bases between. This CDR3 is built from 10 residues. In nucleotides, the CDR3 is TGCAGTGCAGCTAACTATGGCTACACCTTC. Residues: CSAANYGYTF.

The CDR3 nucleotides read TGTGCCACCAGCAGAGAATGGACCACCCCCGGGGAGCTGTTTTTT. Translation: CATSREWTTPGELFF. This rearrangement joins TRBV15 to TRBJ2-2; D ambiguous. V shed 0 bases and J shed 6 bases, with 11 bases lying between them. The CDR3 loop spans 15 amino acids. From germline, CDR1 is LNHNV and CDR2 YYDKDF (reference sequence).

V is TRBV27 and J is TRBJ2-3; D might be TRBD2 (5 bases). The germline V and J ends were trimmed by 0 bases and 2 bases, with 9 bases remaining between them. Germline CDR1 reads MNHEY; CDR2 reads SMNVEV (reference sequence). The CDR3 has 15 residues. The CDR3 is CASSLSEGSTDTQYF. The CDR3 nucleotides are TGTGCCAGCAGTTTATCAGAGGGTTCCACAGATACGCAGTATTTT.

The chain joins TRBV7-2 to TRBJ2-5; D might be TRBD2 (7 bases). From germline, CDR1 is SGHTA and CDR2 FQGNSA. Trimming cost V 6 bases and J 1 base, with 12 bases left between them. This CDR3 region has 14 residues. The CDR3 coding sequence is TGTGCCAGCAGAAAGGGGGGGACCCAAGAGACCCAGTACTTC. Protein sequence: CASRKGGTQETQYF.

This chain connects TRBV7-9 to TRBJ2-1; no firm D call. Germline V CDR1 and CDR2: SEHNR, FQNEAQ (reference sequence). Trimming removed 2 bases from V and 9 bases from J, with 8 bases in between. This CDR3 comprises 12 residues. The CDR3 DNA is TGTGCCAGCAGCTTAAGCTTGAGTGAGCAGTTCTTC. This codes for CASSLSLSEQFF.